This entry features one T cell receptor beta chain sequence. In the study's own analysis: Counts of nucleated cells, estimated from reference gene primer amplification, were obtained. Method: immunoSEQ multiplex PCR; TCRdb's copy keeps in-frame clones and lacks some. The V and J calls and clone size were taken over from that table, and D and trimming were inferred from the DNA. The table has roughly 170,000 clones, 88% seen once. This sample is drawn from a study of blood T cell repertoires in COVID-19. As for the study in general: Acute and convalescent COVID-19 specimens originated in the United States, Italy and Spain. T cells, B-cell-depleted T cells, or PBMCs supplied cDNA or gDNA.

Between the trimmed V and J ends, which lost 1 base and 0 bases, there was a span of 17 bases. The germline CDR1 and CDR2 sequences are SGHKS and YYEKEE (reference sequence). The CDR3 spans 19 residues. The origin of this receptor is a man aged 55 to 69 with acute or convalescent COVID-19. The sample was peripheral blood. The V call is TRBV5-5, the J call TRBJ1-6; possible D gene TRBD1, 5 bases. CDR3 coding DNA: TGTGCCAGCAGCTTGTGGGGGGGACGGCGGAGCTCCTATAATTCACCCCTCCACTTT. It specifies CASSLWGGRRSSYNSPLHF.